This TCR beta chain originates from a study of regulatory T cells in long-lasting Graves disease. Arm-PCR with iRepertoire HTBI primers amplified the CDR3 regions for these TCR beta libraries. TCRdb analysed the multiplex PCR reads with MiXCR anew, one entry per CDR3 protein. The data hold about 400,000 distinct CDR3 sequences, with roughly 20% observed a single time. CDR1 and CDR2 (germline): SNHLY, FYNNEI. V was shortened by 7 bases and J by 11 bases, with 17 bases between the two germline ends. There are 12 residues in the CDR3. Study-level points and caveats: Accuracy may have been reduced by the small sample size.

This clonotype was seen many times. Antigen: not known. Time point denoted: persistent/refractory GD, antithyroid drugs over 5 years with positive TRAb. From RNA extracted from PBMCs, the TCR library was made. This TCR derives from a female donor with Graves disease. V gene TRBV2 combines with J gene TRBJ1-1, with D perhaps TRBD1 (6 bases). Sequencing used peripheral blood mononuclear cells (PBMCs), obtained when the disease was refractory, from a patient treated with antithyroid drugs. The CDR3 region is CASIQTQQGAFF. The CDR3 DNA reads as TGTGCCAGCATTCAGACCCAGCAGGGGGCTTTCTTT.